This T cell receptor (beta chain) was identified during a study of CD8 T cells in Susac syndrome. The patients who served as multiple sclerosis controls were treatment-naive and had stable or active relapsing-remitting disease that fulfilled the revised McDonald criteria. Isolation of CD8+ and CD4+ T cells was performed negatively, whereas enrichment of TEMRA cells was done by FACS. Random hexamers were used to reverse transcribe the RNA input (0.5 to 1 ug). Amplification of TCR beta CDR3 was carried out by immunoSEQ multiplex PCR, which covered 54 Vbeta and 13 Jbeta segments. Each CDR3 protein is one row after TCRdb ran MiXCR on the immunoSEQ multiplex PCR reads. Of about 130,000 distinct CDR3 sequences in the sample, roughly 94% are singletons; the top ten hold 0.095% to 0.15%. The CDR3 runs to 15 residues. The V end lost 4 bases, the J end lost 2 bases, and 14 bases lay between the germline ends. Per germline, CDR1 LGHDT and CDR2 YNNKEL (reference sequence).

The chain recombines TRBV3-1 with TRBJ1-1; perhaps TRBD1 as D (5 bases). The sequencing input was CD4+ T cells from PBMCs. The source is a human donor with multiple sclerosis. CDR3 sequence: CASSRGSGLNTEAFF. The CDR3 DNA is TGTGCCAGCAGCCGAGGCTCAGGGCTTAACACTGAAGCTTTCTTT. The whole variable domain, remainder taken from reference TRBV3-1 and TRBJ1-1, is DTAVSQTPKYLVTQMGNDKSIKCEQNLGHDTMYWYKQDSKKFLKIMFSYNNKELIINETVPNRFSPKSPDKAHLNLHINSLELGDSAVYFCASSRGSGLNTEAFFGQGTRLTVV.